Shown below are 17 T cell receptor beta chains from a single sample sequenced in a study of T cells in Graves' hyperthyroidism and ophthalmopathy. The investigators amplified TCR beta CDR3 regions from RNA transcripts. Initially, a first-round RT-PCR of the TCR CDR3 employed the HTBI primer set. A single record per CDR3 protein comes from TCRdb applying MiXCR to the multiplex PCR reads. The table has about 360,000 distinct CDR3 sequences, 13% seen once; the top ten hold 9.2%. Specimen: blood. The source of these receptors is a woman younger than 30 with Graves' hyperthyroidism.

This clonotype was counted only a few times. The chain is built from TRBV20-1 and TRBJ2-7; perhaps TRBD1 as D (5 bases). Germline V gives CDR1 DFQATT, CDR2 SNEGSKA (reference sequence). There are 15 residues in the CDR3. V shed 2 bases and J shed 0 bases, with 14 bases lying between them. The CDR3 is CSARLAGKNSYEQYF. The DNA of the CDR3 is TGCAGTGCTAGATTGGCAGGGAAAAACTCCTACGAGCAGTACTTC.

This chain's CDR3 is CASRRVGARETQYF. The CDR3 DNA is TGTGCCAGCAGACGAGTCGGTGCTCGAGAGACCCAGTACTTC. The V and J genes are TRBV5-4 and TRBJ2-5; D ambiguous. The length of the CDR3 is 14 residues. Deletions cut 5 bases from V and 4 bases from J, with 15 bases between. Looked up from germline, CDR1 is SGHNT and CDR2 is YYREEE (reference sequence).

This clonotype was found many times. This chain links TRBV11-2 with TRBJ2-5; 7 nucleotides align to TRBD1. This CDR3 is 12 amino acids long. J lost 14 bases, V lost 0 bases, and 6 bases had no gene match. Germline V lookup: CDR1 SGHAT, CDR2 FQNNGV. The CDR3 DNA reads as TGTGCCAGCAGCTTAGAACACGGGACAGCCTACTTC. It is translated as CASSLEHGTAYF.

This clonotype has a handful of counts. This CDR3 reads CATSRDITASGNTIYF. CDR3 DNA: TGTGCCACCAGCAGAGATATCACGGCCTCTGGAAACACCATATATTTT. This chain links TRBV15 with TRBJ1-3, with D unclear. Deletions cut 0 bases from V and 0 bases from J, with 9 bases between. CDR3 length equals 16 residues. From germline, CDR1 is LNHNV and CDR2 YYDKDF (reference sequence).

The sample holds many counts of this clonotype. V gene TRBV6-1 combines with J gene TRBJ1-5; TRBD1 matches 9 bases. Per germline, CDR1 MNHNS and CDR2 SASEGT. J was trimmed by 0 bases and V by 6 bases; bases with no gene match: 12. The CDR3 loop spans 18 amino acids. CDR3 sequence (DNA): TGTGCCAGCAGGAGGGGTACAGGGGGCGGGTATAGCAATCAGCCCCAGCATTTT. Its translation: CASRRGTGGGYSNQPQHF.

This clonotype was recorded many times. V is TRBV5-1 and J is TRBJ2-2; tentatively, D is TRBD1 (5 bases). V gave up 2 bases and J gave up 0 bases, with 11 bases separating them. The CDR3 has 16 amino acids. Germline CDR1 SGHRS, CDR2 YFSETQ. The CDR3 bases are TGCGCCAGCAGCTTCCAGGGAATTTCGAACACCGGGGAGCTGTTTTTT. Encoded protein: CASSFQGISNTGELFF.

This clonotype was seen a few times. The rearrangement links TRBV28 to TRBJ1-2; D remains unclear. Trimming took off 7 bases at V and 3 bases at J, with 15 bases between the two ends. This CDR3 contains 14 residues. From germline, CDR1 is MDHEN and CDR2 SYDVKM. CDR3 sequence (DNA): TGTGCCAGCACCGTGAGAGGGAAATACTATGGCTACACCTTC. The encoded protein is CASTVRGKYYGYTF.

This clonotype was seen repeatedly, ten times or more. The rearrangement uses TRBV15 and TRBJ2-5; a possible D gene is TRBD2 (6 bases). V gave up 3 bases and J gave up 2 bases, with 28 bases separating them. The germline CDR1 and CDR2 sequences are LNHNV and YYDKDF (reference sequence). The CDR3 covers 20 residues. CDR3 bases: TGTGCCACCAGCAGTGCTCGTTCCGAATCACTTGGTGGGGGGCAAGAGACCCAGTACTTC. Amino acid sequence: CATSSARSESLGGGQETQYF.

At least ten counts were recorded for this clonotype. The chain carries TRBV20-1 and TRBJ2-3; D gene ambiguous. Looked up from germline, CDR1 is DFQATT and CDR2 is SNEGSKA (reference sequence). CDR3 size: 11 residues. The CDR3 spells CSAEYTDTQYF. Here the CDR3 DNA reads TGCAGCGCCGAGTACACAGATACGCAGTATTTT.

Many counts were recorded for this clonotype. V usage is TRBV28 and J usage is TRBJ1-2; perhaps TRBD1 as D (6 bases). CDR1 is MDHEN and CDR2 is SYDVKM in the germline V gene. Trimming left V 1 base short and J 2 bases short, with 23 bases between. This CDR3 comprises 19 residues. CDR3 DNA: TGTGCCAGCAGTTTATTCTCCGGGGACGCTAACAGGGCCAACTATGGCTACACCTTC. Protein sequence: CASSLFSGDANRANYGYTF.

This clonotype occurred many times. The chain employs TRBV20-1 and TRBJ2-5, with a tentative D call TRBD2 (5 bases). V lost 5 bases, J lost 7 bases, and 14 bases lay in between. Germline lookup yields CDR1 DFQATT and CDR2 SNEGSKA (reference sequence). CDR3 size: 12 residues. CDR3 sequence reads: CSAERKEGTQYF. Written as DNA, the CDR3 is TGCAGTGCTGAGCGGAAAGAGGGGACCCAGTACTTC.

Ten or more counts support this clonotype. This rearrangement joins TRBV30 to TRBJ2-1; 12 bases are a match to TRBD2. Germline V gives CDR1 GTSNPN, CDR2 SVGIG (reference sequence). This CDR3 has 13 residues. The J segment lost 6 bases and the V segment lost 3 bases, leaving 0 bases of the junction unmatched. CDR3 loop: CAWRLAGGNEQFF. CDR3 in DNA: TGTGCCTGGAGACTAGCGGGAGGCAATGAGCAGTTCTTC. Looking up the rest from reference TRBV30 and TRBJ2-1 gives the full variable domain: SQTIHQWPATLVQPVGSPLSLECTVEGTSNPNLYWYRQAAGRGLQLLFYSVGIGQISSEVPQNLSASRPQDRQFILSSKKLLLSDSGFYLCAWRLAGGNEQFFGPGTRLTVL.

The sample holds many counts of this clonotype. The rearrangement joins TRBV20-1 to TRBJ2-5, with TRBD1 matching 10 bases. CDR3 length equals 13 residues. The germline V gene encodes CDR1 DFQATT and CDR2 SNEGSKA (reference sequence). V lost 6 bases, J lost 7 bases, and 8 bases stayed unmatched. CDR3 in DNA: TGCAGTGCCCGGGACAGGGGAATGGGGACCCAGTACTTC. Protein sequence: CSARDRGMGTQYF.

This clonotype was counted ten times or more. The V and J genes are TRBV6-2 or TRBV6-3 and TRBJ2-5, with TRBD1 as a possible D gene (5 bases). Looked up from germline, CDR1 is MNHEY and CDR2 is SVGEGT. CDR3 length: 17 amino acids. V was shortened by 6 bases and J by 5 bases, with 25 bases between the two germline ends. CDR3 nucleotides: TGTGCCAGCAGGGGGCTTGAGATTGAGCGTTTAGTTGAGACCCAGTACTTC. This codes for CASRGLEIERLVETQYF.

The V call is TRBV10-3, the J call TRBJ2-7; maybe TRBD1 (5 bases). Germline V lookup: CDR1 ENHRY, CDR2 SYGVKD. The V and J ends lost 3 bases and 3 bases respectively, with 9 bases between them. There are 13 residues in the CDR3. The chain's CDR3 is CAISDRARYEQYF. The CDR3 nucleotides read TGTGCCATCAGTGACAGGGCCCGCTACGAGCAGTACTTC.

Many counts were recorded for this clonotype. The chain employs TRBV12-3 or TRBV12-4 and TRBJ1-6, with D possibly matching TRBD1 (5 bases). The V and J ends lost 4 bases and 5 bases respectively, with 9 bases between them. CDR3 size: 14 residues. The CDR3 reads CASSSVRDNSPLHF. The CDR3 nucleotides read TGTGCCAGCAGTTCGGTCAGGGATAATTCACCCCTCCACTTT.

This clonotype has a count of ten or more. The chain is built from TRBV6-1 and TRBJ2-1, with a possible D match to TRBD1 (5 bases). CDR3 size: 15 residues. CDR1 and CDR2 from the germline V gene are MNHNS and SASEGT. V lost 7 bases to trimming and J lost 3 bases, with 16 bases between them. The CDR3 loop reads CASMRTGDLYNEQFF. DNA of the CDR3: TGTGCCAGCATGCGAACAGGAGACCTCTACAATGAGCAGTTCTTC.